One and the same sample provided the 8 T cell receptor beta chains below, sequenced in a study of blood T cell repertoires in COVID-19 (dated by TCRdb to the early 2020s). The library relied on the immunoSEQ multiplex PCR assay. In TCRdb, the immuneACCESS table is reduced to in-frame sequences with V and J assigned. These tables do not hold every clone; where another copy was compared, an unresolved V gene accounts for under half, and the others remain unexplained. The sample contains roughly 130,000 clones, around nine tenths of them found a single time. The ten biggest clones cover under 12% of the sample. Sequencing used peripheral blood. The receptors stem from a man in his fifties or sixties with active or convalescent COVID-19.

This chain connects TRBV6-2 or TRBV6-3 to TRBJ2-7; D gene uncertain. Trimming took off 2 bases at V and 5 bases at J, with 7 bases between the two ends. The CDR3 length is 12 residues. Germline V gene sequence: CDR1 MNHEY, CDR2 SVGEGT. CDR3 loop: CASSYRVDEQYF. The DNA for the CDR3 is TGTGCCAGCAGTTACCGGGTCGACGAGCAGTACTTC.

This CDR3 reads CASSPNLGQAGEGEQYF. CDR3 DNA: TGTGCCAGCTCACCCAACCTCGGACAGGCAGGGGAAGGCGAGCAGTACTTC. The V and J genes are TRBV18 and TRBJ2-7; 7 nucleotides align to TRBD1. V trimming: 3 bases; J trimming: 6 bases; junction bases outside the gene matches: 17. This CDR3 spans 17 amino acids. The germline V gene encodes CDR1 KGHSH and CDR2 LQKENI.

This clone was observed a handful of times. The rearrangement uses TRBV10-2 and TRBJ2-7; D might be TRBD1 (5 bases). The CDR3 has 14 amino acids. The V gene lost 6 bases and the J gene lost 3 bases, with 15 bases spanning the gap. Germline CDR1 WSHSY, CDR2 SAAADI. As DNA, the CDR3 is TGCGCCAGCAGCCCCCAGGGTCATTACTACGAGCAGTACTTC. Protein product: CASSPQGHYYEQYF.

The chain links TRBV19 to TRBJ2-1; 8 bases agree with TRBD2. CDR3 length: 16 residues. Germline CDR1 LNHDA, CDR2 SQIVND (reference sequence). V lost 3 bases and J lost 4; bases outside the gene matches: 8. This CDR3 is CASSMGTGGGYNEQFF. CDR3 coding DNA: TGTGCCAGTAGTATGGGGACGGGAGGGGGATACAATGAGCAGTTCTTC.

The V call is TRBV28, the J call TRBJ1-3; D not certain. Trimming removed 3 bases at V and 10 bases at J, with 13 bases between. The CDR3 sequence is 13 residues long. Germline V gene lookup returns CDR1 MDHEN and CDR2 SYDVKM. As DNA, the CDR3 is TGTGCCAGCAGTTTCCCCCTCTCTGTGACCATATATTTT. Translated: CASSFPLSVTIYF.

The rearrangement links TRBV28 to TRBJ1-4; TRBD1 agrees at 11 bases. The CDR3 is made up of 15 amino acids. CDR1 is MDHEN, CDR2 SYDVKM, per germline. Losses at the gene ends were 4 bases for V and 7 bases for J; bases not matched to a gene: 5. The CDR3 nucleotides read TGTGCCAGCAGTTCCTCCGGGACAGGGGGTGAAAAACTGTTTTTT. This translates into CASSSSGTGGEKLFF. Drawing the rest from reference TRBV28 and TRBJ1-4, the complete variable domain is DVKVTQSSRYLVKRTGEKVFLECVQDMDHENMFWYRQDPGLGLRLIYFSYDVKMKEKGDIPEGYSVSREKKERFSLILESASTNQTSMYLCASSSSGTGGEKLFFGSGTQLSVL.

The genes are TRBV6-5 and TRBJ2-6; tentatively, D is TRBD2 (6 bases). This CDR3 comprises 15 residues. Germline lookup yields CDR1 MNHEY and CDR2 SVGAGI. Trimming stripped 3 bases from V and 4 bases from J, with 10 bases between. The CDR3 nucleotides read TGTGCCAGCAGTTATGCGGGGCGGGGGGCCAACGTCCTGACTTTC. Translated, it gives CASSYAGRGANVLTF.

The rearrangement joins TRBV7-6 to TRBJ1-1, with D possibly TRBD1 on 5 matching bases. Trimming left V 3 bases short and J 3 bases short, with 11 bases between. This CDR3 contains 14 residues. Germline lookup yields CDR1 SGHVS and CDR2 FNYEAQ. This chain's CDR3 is CASSFMGGDTEAFF. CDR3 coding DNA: TGTGCCAGCAGCTTTATGGGAGGGGACACTGAAGCTTTCTTT. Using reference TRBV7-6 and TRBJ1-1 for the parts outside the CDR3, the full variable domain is GAGVSQSPRYKVTKRGQDVALRCDPISGHVSLYWYRQALGQGPEFLTYFNYEAQQDKSGLPNDRFSAERPEGSISTLTIQRTEQRDSAMYRCASSFMGGDTEAFFGQGTRLTVV.